This T cell receptor beta chain comes out of a study of regulatory T cells in long-lasting Graves disease. Whole-study findings and limits: Clonotypes that were public and shared totalled approximately 2,800 in persistent patients versus approximately 970 in new patients.

Trimming left V 0 bases short and J 4 bases short, with 7 bases between. This CDR3 comprises 13 residues. Germline CDR1 SGHRS, CDR2 YFSETQ. The authors built TCR beta libraries using iRepertoire HTBI primers and Arm-PCR of CDR3 regions. Via MiXCR, TCRdb re-called the multiplex PCR reads, giving one row per CDR3 protein. The profile covers more than 350,000 distinct CDR3 sequences, with under 25% appearing a single time and over 11% taken by the ten largest. This clonotype was seen at least ten times. Its antigen is currently unknown. Stated time point: persistent/refractory GD, antithyroid drugs over 5 years with positive TRAb. Scientists built the TCR library using RNA that was extracted from PBMCs.

This specimen consisted of peripheral blood mononuclear cells (PBMCs), obtained when the disease was refractory, from a patient treated with antithyroid drugs. The rearrangement joins TRBV5-1 to TRBJ1-2; D unclear. This TCR was recovered from a female donor with Graves disease. CDR3 loop: CASSLGGFYGYTF. The CDR3 region has the DNA TGCGCCAGCAGCTTGGGGGGATTCTATGGCTACACCTTC.